These 12 T cell receptor beta chains originate from one sample sequenced in a study of identical twins. Via MiXCR, TCRdb re-called the 5' RACE reads, giving one row per CDR3 protein. The repertoire holds approximately 250,000 distinct CDR3 sequences, with over 5% as singletons. The data were also submitted as part of a second study, on T cells expressing NK-cell markers.

Sequenced material: CD8+ T cells sorted from blood. Receptors were obtained from a woman between 18 and 29 years old in good health.

There are a few counts of this clonotype. J is TRBJ2-5 and V is TRBV6-1; D is unresolved. Trimming removed 5 bases from V and 0 bases from J, with 7 bases in between. This CDR3 has 13 residues. The V gene's germline CDR1 is MNHNS and CDR2 SASEGT. The CDR3 protein is CASSPHNQETQYF. The CDR3 DNA reads as TGTGCCAGCAGTCCTCACAACCAAGAGACCCAGTACTTC.

This clonotype has a count of ten or more. The rearrangement uses TRBV11-2 and TRBJ2-3, with D tentatively TRBD2 (7 bases). V shed 6 bases and J shed 4 bases, with 17 bases lying between them. The CDR3 contains 15 residues. Germline assignment: CDR1 SGHAT and CDR2 FQNNGV. The CDR3 nucleotides read TGTGCCAGCAGTCCAAATCGGGGGGCCCCAGATACGCAGTATTTT. This codes for CASSPNRGAPDTQYF.

V and J are TRBV27 and TRBJ1-1, with TRBD1 matching 7 bases. Per germline, CDR1 MNHEY and CDR2 SMNVEV (reference sequence). V was clipped by 5 bases and J by 4 bases; unmatched bases: 13. The CDR3 runs to 16 residues. Here the CDR3 DNA reads TGTGCCAGCAGTCCAGGACAGGTGTTTGGCTTCACTGAAGCTTTCTTT. This translates into CASSPGQVFGFTEAFF.

About this clonotype: Possible read error: a much larger clone is one base away. V usage is TRBV12-3 or TRBV12-4 and J usage is TRBJ1-3; no clear D gene. CDR3 length: 16 amino acids. The CDR3 loop is CASSEGEFVSANTIYF. CDR3 sequence (DNA): TGTGCCAGCAGTGAGGGTGAATTTGTCTCTGCAAACACCATATATTTT.

Many counts were recorded for this clonotype. The chain links TRBV10-2 to TRBJ2-1; 10 bases align to TRBD2. The CDR3 runs 14 residues. The junction had 5 bases not matched to a gene; V was cut back by 8 bases and J by 4 bases. The germline V gene encodes CDR1 WSHSY and CDR2 SAAADI. CDR3 nucleotide sequence: TGCGCCAGCTTAGGACTAGCGGAGTACAATGAGCAGTTCTTC. Its protein product is CASLGLAEYNEQFF.

This clonotype was observed at least ten times. The chain couples TRBV25-1 to TRBJ1-1, with D possibly TRBD1 on 5 matching bases. The CDR3 is 12 amino acids. Trimming took off 5 bases at V and 6 bases at J, with 10 bases between the two ends. CDR1 and CDR2 from the germline V gene are MGHDK and SYGVNS. CDR3 loop: CASSSGGPEAFF. The CDR3 DNA sequence: TGTGCCAGCAGTTCTGGGGGACCTGAAGCTTTCTTT.

This clonotype occurred many times. The chain uses TRBV27 and TRBJ1-1, with D uncertain. Trimming removed 3 bases from V and 3 bases from J, with 8 bases in between. This CDR3 contains 13 residues. Germline V gives CDR1 MNHEY, CDR2 SMNVEV (reference sequence). For the CDR3, the DNA is TGTGCCAGCAGTTTTGGTCCGGACACTGAAGCTTTCTTT. Amino acids: CASSFGPDTEAFF.

The chain couples TRBV7-2 to TRBJ2-2, with 10 positions matching TRBD2. Per germline, CDR1 SGHTA and CDR2 FQGNSA. V was pared by 2 bases and J by 13 bases, with 10 bases of the junction left unmatched. The CDR3 consists of 15 residues. The CDR3 is CASSLTSGDSQGLFF. In DNA, the CDR3 is TGTGCCAGCAGCTTAACTAGCGGGGATTCTCAAGGGCTGTTTTTT. Filled out from reference TRBV7-2 and TRBJ2-2, the complete variable domain reads GAGVSQSPSNKVTEKGKDVELRCDPISGHTALYWYRQSLGQGLEFLIYFQGNSAPDKSGLPSDRFSAERTGGSVSTLTIQRTQQEDSAVYLCASSLTSGDSQGLFFGEGSRLTVL.

The chain links TRBV12-3 or TRBV12-4 to TRBJ2-3, with 7 nucleotides matching TRBD1. CDR3 length: 15 residues. Trimming cost V 5 bases and J 2 bases; bases outside gene matches: 7. The CDR3 DNA reads TGTGCCAGCAGTACCCCAGGGGGAATCACAGATACGCAGTATTTT. As protein: CASSTPGGITDTQYF.

This clonotype was counted at least ten times. The chain employs TRBV5-1 and TRBJ1-4, with D possibly TRBD1 on 6 matching bases. The CDR3 has 15 amino acids. Germline-derived CDR1 and CDR2 are SGHRS and YFSETQ. V was clipped by 1 base and J by 7 bases, with 14 bases between them. The CDR3 coding sequence is TGCGCCAGCAGCTTGTGGTCGGGACAAGTTGAAAAACTGTTTTTT. Translation gives CASSLWSGQVEKLFF.

This clonotype was found many times. The chain combines TRBV9 with TRBJ2-5; TRBD2 matches at 12 bases. Germline V gives CDR1 SGDLS, CDR2 YYNGEE. The length of the CDR3 is 14 residues. The V gene end was trimmed by 2 bases and the J gene end by 5 bases; junction bases not matched to a gene: 1. CDR3 nucleotides: TGTGCCAGCAGCGTTGGACTAGCGGGGGAGACCCAGTACTTC. Amino acids: CASSVGLAGETQYF.

Ten or more counts support this clonotype. One end of the junction varies from germline; a read error may be responsible. J is TRBJ2-7 and V is TRBV24-1, with a weak D call TRBD1 (6 bases). The CDR3 is made up of 15 amino acids. Per germline, CDR1 KGHDR and CDR2 SFDVKD. CDR3 region: CATREEGTSAYEQYF. Written as DNA, the CDR3 is TGTGCCACCCGTGAAGAAGGGACATCCGCCTACGAGCAGTACTTC.